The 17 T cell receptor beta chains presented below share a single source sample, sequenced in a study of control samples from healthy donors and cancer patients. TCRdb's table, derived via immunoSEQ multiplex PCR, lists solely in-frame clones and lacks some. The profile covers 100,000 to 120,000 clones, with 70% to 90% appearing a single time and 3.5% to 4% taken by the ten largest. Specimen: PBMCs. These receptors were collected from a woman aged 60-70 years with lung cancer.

In DNA form, the CDR3 reads TGTGCCTGGAGTCGGGGCACCGGGGGGAACACTGAAGCTTTCTTT. Amino acid sequence: CAWSRGTGGNTEAFF. The J gene is TRBJ1-1, the V gene TRBV30; D might be TRBD1 (5 bases). Germline V lookup: CDR1 GTSNPN, CDR2 SVGIG (reference sequence). With 2 bases removed from V and 1 base from J, the gap between germline ends came to 14 bases. The CDR3 runs 15 residues.

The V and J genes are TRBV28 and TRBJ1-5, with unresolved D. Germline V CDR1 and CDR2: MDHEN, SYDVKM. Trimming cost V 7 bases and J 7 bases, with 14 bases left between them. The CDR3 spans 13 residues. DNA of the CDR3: TGTGCCAGCACCCATGGGGAACGACAGCCCCAGCATTTT. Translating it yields CASTHGERQPQHF.

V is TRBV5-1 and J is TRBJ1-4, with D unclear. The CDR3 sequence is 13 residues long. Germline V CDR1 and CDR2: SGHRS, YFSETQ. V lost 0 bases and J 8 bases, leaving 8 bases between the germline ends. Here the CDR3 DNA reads TGCGCCAGCAGCTTGGGGCAAACAGAAAAACTGTTTTTT. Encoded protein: CASSLGQTEKLFF.

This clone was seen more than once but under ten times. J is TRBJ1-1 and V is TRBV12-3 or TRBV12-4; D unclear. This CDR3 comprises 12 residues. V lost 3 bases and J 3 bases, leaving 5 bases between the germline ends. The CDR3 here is CASSLRYTEAFF. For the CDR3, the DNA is TGTGCCAGCAGTTTGAGGTACACTGAAGCTTTCTTT.

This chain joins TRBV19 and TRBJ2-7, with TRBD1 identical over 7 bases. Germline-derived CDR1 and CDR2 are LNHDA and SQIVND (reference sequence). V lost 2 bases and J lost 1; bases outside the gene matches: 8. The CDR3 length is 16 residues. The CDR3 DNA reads TGTGCCAGTAGTATAAAGGCAGGGGGTAGATCCTACGAGCAGTACTTC. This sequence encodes CASSIKAGGRSYEQYF.

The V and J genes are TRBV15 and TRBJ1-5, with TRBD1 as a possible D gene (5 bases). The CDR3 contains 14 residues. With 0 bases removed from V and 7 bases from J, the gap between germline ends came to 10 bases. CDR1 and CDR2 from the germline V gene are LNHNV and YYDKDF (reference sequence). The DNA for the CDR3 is TGTGCCACCAGCAGAGATCGGGGCGGCCAGCCCCAGCATTTT. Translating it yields CATSRDRGGQPQHF.

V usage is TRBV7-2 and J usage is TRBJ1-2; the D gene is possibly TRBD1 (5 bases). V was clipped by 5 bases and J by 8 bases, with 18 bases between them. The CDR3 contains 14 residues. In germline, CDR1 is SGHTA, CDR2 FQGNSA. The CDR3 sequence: CASSLTPRDEGYTF. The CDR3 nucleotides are TGTGCCAGCAGCCTAACTCCCAGGGATGAAGGCTACACCTTC. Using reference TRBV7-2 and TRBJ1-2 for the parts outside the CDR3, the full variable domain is GAGVSQSPSNKVTEKGKDVELRCDPISGHTALYWYRQSLGQGLEFLIYFQGNSAPDKSGLPSDRFSAERTGGSVSTLTIQRTQQEDSAVYLCASSLTPRDEGYTFGSGTRLTVV.

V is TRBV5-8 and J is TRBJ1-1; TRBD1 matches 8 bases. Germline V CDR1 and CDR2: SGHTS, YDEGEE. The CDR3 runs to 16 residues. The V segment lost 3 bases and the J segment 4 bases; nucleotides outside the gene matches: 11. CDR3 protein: CASSSRTGKGSTEAFF. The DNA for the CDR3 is TGTGCCAGCAGCTCCCGGACAGGGAAAGGCAGCACTGAAGCTTTCTTT.

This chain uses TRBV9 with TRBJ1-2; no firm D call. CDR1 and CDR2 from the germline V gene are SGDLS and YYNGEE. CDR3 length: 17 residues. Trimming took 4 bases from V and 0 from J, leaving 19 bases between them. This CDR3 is CASSPPQGRFTNYGYTF. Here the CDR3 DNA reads TGTGCCAGCAGCCCCCCTCAAGGGCGCTTTACTAACTATGGCTACACCTTC.

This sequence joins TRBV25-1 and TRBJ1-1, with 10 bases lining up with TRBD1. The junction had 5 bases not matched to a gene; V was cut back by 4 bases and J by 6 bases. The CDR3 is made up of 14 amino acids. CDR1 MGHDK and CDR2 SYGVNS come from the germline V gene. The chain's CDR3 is CASSGDRGLAEAFF. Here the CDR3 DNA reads TGTGCCAGCAGTGGGGACAGGGGTCTAGCTGAAGCTTTCTTT.

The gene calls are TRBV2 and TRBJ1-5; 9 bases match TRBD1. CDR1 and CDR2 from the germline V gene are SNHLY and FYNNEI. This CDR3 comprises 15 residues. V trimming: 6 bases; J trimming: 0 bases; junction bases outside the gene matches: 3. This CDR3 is CASRGTGPSNQPQHF. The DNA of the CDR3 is TGTGCCAGCAGGGGGACAGGGCCTAGCAATCAGCCCCAGCATTTT.

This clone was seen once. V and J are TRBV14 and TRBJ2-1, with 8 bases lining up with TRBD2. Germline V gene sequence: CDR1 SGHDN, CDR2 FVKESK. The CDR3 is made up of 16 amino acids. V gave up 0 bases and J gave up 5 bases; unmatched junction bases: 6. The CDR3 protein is CASSQDLLLADNEQFF. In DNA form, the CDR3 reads TGTGCCAGCAGCCAAGATCTCTTACTAGCGGACAATGAGCAGTTCTTC.

The CDR3 region is CASSLPGRSPLHF. In DNA form, the CDR3 reads TGTGCCAGCAGTTTGCCAGGGAGGTCACCCCTCCACTTT. The genes are TRBV12-3 or TRBV12-4 and TRBJ1-6; possibly TRBD1 for D (5 bases). Trimming shortened V by 3 bases and J by 10 bases, and 10 bases separated the two germline ends. The CDR3 contains 13 residues.

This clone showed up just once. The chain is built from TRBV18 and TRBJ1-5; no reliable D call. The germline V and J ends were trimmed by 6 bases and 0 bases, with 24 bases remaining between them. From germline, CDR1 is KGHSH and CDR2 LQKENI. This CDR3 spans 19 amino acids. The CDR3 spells CASSKARSGVTGSNQPQHF. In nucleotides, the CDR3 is TGTGCCAGCTCGAAAGCCCGAAGTGGGGTAACTGGTAGCAATCAGCCCCAGCATTTT.

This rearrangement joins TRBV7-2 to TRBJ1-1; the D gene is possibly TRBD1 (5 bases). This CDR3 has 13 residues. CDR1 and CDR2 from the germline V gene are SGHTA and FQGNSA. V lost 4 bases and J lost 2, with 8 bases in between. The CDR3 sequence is CASSSQGNTEAFF. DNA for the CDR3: TGTGCCAGCAGCTCCCAGGGTAACACTGAAGCTTTCTTT.

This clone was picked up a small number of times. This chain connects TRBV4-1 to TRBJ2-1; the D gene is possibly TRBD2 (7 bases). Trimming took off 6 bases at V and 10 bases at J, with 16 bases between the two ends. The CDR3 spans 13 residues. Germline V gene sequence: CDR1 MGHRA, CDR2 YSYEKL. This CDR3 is CASSWGGASEQFF. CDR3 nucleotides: TGCGCCAGCAGTTGGGGGGGGGCCTCCGAGCAGTTCTTC.

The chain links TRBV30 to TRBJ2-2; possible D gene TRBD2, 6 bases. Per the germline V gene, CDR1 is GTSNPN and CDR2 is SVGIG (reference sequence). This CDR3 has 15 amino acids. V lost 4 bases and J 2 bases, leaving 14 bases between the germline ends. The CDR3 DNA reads TGTGCCTGGACCCTCCGGCGGGGAAACACCGGGGAGCTGTTTTTT. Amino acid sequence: CAWTLRRGNTGELFF.